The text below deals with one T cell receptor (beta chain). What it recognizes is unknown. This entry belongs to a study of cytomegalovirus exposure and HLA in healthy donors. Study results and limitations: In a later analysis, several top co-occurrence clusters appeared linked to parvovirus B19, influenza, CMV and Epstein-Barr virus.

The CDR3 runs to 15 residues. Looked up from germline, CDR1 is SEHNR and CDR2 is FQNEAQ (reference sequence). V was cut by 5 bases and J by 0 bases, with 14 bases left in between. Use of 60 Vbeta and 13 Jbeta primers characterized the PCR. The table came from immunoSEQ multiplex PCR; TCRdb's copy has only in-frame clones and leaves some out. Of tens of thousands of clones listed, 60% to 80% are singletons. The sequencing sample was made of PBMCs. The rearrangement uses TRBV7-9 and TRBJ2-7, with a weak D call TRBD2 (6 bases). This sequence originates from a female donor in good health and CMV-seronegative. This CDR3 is CASSPRELSSYEQYF. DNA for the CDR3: TGTGCCAGCAGCCCTCGGGAGCTAAGCTCCTACGAGCAGTACTTC.